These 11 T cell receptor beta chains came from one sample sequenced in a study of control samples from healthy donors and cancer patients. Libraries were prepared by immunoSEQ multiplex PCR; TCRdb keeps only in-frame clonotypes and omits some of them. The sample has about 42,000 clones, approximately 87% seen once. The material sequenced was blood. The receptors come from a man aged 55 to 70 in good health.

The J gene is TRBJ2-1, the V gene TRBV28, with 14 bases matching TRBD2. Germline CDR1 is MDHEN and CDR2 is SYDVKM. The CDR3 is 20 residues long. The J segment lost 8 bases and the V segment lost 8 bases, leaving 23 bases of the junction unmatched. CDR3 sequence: CASLPLVRGGTSGRIYEQFF. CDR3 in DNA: TGTGCCAGCCTCCCCTTAGTAAGGGGGGGGACTAGCGGGAGAATCTATGAGCAGTTCTTC.

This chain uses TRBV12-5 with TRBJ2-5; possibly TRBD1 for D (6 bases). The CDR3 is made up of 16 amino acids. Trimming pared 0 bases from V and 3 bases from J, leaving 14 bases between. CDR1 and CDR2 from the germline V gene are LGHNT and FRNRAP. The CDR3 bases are TGTGCTAGTGGTTTGGTGGTGGGGGCAACGAAAGAGACCCAGTACTTC. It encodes CASGLVVGATKETQYF. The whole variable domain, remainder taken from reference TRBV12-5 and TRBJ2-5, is DARVTQTPRHKVTEMGQEVTMRCQPILGHNTVFWYRQTMMQGLELLAYFRNRAPLDDSGMPKDRFSAEMPDATLATLKIQPSEPRDSAVYFCASGLVVGATKETQYFGPGTRLLVL.

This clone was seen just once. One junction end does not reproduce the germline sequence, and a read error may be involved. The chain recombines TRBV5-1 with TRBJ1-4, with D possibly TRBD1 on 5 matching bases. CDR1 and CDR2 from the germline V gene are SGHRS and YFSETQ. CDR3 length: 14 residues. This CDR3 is CASSLGGMNEKLFF. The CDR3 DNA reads TGCGCCAGCAGTTTGGGGGGTATGAATGAAAAACTGTTTTTT.

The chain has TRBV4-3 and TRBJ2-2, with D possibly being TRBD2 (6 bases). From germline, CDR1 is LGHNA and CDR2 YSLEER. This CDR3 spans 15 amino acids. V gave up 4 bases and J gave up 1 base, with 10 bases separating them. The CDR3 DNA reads TGCGCCAGCAGCCTCGCGGGGATGAACACCGGGGAGCTGTTTTTT. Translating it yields CASSLAGMNTGELFF.

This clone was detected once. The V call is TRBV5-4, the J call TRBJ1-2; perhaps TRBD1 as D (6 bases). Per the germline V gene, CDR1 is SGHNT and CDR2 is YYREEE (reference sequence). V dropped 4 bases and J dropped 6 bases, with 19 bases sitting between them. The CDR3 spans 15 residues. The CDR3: CASSAGQKTAHGYTF. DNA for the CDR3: TGTGCCAGCAGCGCCGGACAGAAAACAGCCCATGGCTACACCTTC.

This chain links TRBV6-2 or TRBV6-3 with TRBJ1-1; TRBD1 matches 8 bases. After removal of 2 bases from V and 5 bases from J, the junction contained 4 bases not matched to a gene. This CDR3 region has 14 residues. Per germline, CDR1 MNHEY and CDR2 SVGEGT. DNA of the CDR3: TGTGCCAGCAGTTACGGGGACAGGAGGACTGAAGCTTTCTTT. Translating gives CASSYGDRRTEAFF.

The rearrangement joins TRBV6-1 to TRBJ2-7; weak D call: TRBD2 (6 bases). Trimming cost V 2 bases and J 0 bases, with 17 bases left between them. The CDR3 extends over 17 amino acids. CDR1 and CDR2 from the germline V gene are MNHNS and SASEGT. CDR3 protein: CASSERWGDPSSYEQYF. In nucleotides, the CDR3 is TGTGCCAGCAGTGAAAGGTGGGGGGATCCCAGCTCCTACGAGCAGTACTTC.

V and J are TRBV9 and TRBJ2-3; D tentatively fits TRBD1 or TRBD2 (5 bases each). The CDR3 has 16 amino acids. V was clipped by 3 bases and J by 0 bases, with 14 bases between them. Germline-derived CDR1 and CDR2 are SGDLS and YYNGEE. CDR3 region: CASSADEGSSTDTQYF. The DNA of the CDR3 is TGTGCCAGCAGCGCCGACGAGGGGTCTAGCACAGATACGCAGTATTTT.

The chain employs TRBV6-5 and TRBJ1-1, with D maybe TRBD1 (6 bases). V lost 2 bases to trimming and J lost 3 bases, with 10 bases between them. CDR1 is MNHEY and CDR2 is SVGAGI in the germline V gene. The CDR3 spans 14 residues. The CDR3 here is CASSYGGQDTEAFF. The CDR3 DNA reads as TGTGCCAGCAGTTACGGGGGGCAGGACACTGAAGCTTTCTTT.

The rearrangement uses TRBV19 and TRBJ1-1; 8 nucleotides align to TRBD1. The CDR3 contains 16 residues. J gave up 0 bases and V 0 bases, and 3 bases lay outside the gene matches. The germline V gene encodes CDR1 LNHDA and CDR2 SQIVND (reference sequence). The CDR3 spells CASSIEGTGMNTEAFF. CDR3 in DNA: TGTGCCAGTAGTATAGAGGGGACAGGAATGAACACTGAAGCTTTCTTT.

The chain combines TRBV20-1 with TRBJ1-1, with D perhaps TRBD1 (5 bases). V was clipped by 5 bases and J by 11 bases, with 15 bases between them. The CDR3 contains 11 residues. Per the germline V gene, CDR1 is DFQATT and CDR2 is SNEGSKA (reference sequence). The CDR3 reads CSAEQALRAFF. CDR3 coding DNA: TGCAGTGCTGAACAGGCTCTTAGGGCTTTCTTT.